This T cell receptor beta chain stems from a study of vaccination effects on CD4 cells after COVID-19. As for the study in general: Sample provision by two convalescent patients occurred 16 days and one week before vaccination.

V lost 3 bases, J lost 0 bases, and 4 bases stayed unmatched. From germline, CDR1 is MGHRA and CDR2 YSYEKL. The CDR3 consists of 16 residues. Only in-frame clones appear in the TCRdb table, and some are missing; sequencing was by immunoSEQ multiplex PCR. The sample yields around 53,000 clones, under 80% seen once. There are a few counts of this clone. The target antigen is unknown. In the ViraFEST assay, antigen-specific CD4+ clonotypes were identified by expansion after peptide-pool stimulation. Culture proceeded for 9 to 11 days, and CD4+ T cells were then isolated. According to PCR results, the person was infected with SARS-CoV-2 between March and December 2020.

Sequenced here: CD4+ T cells from PBMCs cultured with HIV peptides, sampled before COVID-19 vaccination. The subset here: HIV-1 Nef peptide pool negative control/reference culture. The chain employs TRBV4-1 and TRBJ1-3; 8 bases are shared with TRBD1. This TCR was sampled from a human donor who had a prior SARS-CoV-2 infection. This chain's CDR3 is CASSHGQGISGNTIYF. As DNA, the CDR3 is TGCGCCAGCAGCCACGGACAGGGAATCTCTGGAAACACCATATATTTT.